The 22 T cell receptor beta chains listed next were all sequenced from one sample in a study of persistence of HIV-infected CD4 T cells. Cells were stimulated with overlapping HIV-1 Gag 15-mer peptides. Sorted nonresponding memory CD4+ T cells were CD40L-negative, CD69-negative, CD45RO-high. Sequencing used immunoSEQ version 4 in survey mode. The assay was immunoSEQ multiplex PCR, and TCRdb's table has in-frame clones only and misses some. In the table there are 30,000 to 45,000 clones, over 75% of which are singletons. Their antigens remain unidentified. The sample here was cultured CD4+ T cells from PBMCs, taken from a patient who received antiretroviral therapy. The receptor set was obtained from an adult with HIV. The donor label of this sample is uncertain.

V and J are TRBV10-3 and TRBJ1-1; D gene ambiguous. Germline loops: CDR1 ENHRY, CDR2 SYGVKD. The CDR3 extends over 12 amino acids. V lost 3 bases and J 3 bases, leaving 5 bases between the germline ends. CDR3 loop: CAISERYTEAFF. CDR3 DNA sequence: TGTGCCATCAGTGAAAGGTACACTGAAGCTTTCTTT.

This clone showed up just once. The V call is TRBV21-1, the J call TRBJ1-5; the table's D call, TRBD1, was not checked against the DNA. TRBV21-1 is designated a pseudogene. This CDR3 has 16 residues. As DNA, the CDR3 is TGTGCCAGCACCGTTTGGGACAGGGGATCACATCAGCCCCAGCATTTT. It specifies CASTVWDRGSHQPQHF.

This clone was seen only once. V is TRBV6-5 and J is TRBJ1-2, with 9 positions matching TRBD1. Germline V gives CDR1 MNHEY, CDR2 SVGAGI. V shed 5 bases and J 7 bases; nucleotides not matched to a gene: 2. This CDR3 has 12 residues. The CDR3 here is CASSTDRGGYTF. The CDR3 DNA sequence: TGTGCCAGCAGTACGGACAGGGGTGGCTACACCTTC.

The CDR3 DNA sequence: TGCGCCAGCAGCTTGGCGGAAAGATACTCCTACGAGCAGTACTTC. Protein product: CASSLAERYSYEQYF. The genes are TRBV5-1 and TRBJ2-7; D call uncertain. Germline lookup yields CDR1 SGHRS and CDR2 YFSETQ. The length of the CDR3 is 15 residues. Trimming cost V 0 bases and J 0 bases, with 10 bases left between them.

The CDR3 here is CASYRGGGPYEQYF. CDR3 nucleotides: TGTGCCAGCTACCGCGGGGGGGGTCCCTACGAGCAGTACTTC. This chain uses TRBV28 with TRBJ2-7; 9 bases fit TRBD2. Losses at the gene ends were 8 bases for V and 2 bases for J; bases not matched to a gene: 7. This CDR3 has 14 amino acids. CDR1 and CDR2 from the germline V gene are MDHEN and SYDVKM.

In this sample, this clone turned up once. The chain couples TRBV7-2 to TRBJ1-2; tentatively, D is TRBD1 (6 bases). The germline V gene encodes CDR1 SGHTA and CDR2 FQGNSA. There are 14 residues in the CDR3. V was shortened by 1 base and J by 6 bases, with 12 bases between the two germline ends. The DNA of the CDR3 is TGTGCCAGCAGCTTAGGTGGCAGACAGGATGGCTACACCTTC. Protein product: CASSLGGRQDGYTF.

The rearrangement uses TRBV15 and TRBJ1-2; a weak D match, TRBD1 (5 bases). Germline loops: CDR1 LNHNV, CDR2 YYDKDF (reference sequence). V was clipped by 0 bases and J by 6 bases, with 17 bases between them. The CDR3 is 16 amino acids. The CDR3 nucleotides are TGTGCCACCAGCAGAGATTCCGTGACAGCGATTCATGGCTACACCTTC. Translation gives CATSRDSVTAIHGYTF. The complete variable domain, with remaining parts taken from reference TRBV15 and TRBJ1-2, reads DAMVIQNPRYQVTQFGKPVTLSCSQTLNHNVMYWYQQKSSQAPKLLFHYYDKDFNNEADTPDNFQSRRPNTSFCFLDIRSPGLGDTAMYLCATSRDSVTAIHGYTFGSGTRLTVV.

The chain links TRBV4-2 to TRBJ2-2; 8 nucleotides line up with TRBD1. Germline V gene sequence: CDR1 LGHNA, CDR2 YNFKEQ. The CDR3 length is 14 residues. Trimming removed 8 bases from V and 6 bases from J; junction bases left unmatched: 8. The CDR3 reads CASSSDRAAGELFF. CDR3 coding DNA: TGTGCCAGCTCTTCGGACAGGGCCGCCGGGGAGCTGTTTTTT.

This chain links TRBV7-8 with TRBJ1-5; D is perhaps TRBD1 (6 bases). Germline V CDR1 and CDR2: SGHVS, FQNEAQ. The CDR3 totals 16 residues. V gave up 6 bases and J gave up 2 bases, with 17 bases separating them. The CDR3 protein is CASSLSGARGNQPQHF. As DNA, the CDR3 is TGTGCCAGCAGTCTTTCGGGGGCGCGAGGCAATCAGCCCCAGCATTTT. The full variable domain, completed using reference TRBV7-8 and TRBJ1-5, is GAGVSQSPRYKVAKRGQDVALRCDPISGHVSLFWYQQALGQGPEFLTYFQNEAQLDKSGLPSDRFFAERPEGSVSTLKIQRTQQEDSAVYLCASSLSGARGNQPQHFGDGTRLSIL.

V and J are TRBV6-5 and TRBJ1-4; TRBD1 matches 7 bases. This CDR3 is built from 14 residues. CDR1 is MNHEY, CDR2 SVGAGI, per germline. Losses at the gene ends were 6 bases for V and 8 bases for J; bases not matched to a gene: 9. DNA of the CDR3: TGTGCCAGCAGCGTGACAGGGCTAGGCGAAAAACTGTTTTTT. Its translation is CASSVTGLGEKLFF.

The rearrangement joins TRBV2 to TRBJ2-3; no firm D call. The CDR3 loop spans 11 amino acids. From germline, CDR1 is SNHLY and CDR2 FYNNEI. Trimming pared 9 bases from V and 2 bases from J, leaving 6 bases between. CDR3 DNA: TGTGCCAGTACGCTCACAGATACGCAGTATTTT. Its translation: CASTLTDTQYF.

The chain is built from TRBV7-3 and TRBJ2-3; the D is unclear. V lost 5 bases to trimming and J lost 7 bases, with 16 bases between them. The CDR3 runs to 14 residues. Germline V gene sequence: CDR1 SGHTA, CDR2 FQGTGA. The CDR3 spells CASSPLSGVNTQYF. In nucleotides, the CDR3 is TGTGCCAGCAGCCCACTAAGTGGGGTCAATACGCAGTATTTT.

This clone occurred once. The CDR3 loop is CASSSRQVNEKLFF. The CDR3 nucleotides are TGTGCCAGCAGCTCACGACAGGTTAATGAAAAACTGTTTTTT. The chain employs TRBV7-2 and TRBJ1-4, with D possibly TRBD1 on 6 matching bases. This CDR3 comprises 14 residues. Germline CDR1 is SGHTA and CDR2 is FQGNSA. The V gene lost 4 bases and the J gene lost 4 bases, with 10 bases spanning the gap.

The chain joins TRBV28 to TRBJ1-2; 7 bases agree with TRBD1. With 5 bases clipped from V and 7 bases from J, the junction kept 13 bases outside the gene matches. The germline V gene has CDR1 MDHEN and CDR2 SYDVKM. This CDR3 spans 15 amino acids. CDR3 loop: CASSPSQGREGGYTF. CDR3 coding DNA: TGTGCCAGCAGTCCATCACAGGGGAGAGAAGGTGGCTACACCTTC.

V and J are TRBV6-5 and TRBJ1-3; 7 nucleotides agree with TRBD1. V gave up 4 bases and J gave up 4 bases; unmatched junction bases: 7. The germline V gene has CDR1 MNHEY and CDR2 SVGAGI. This CDR3 region has 15 residues. CDR3 region: CASSSTRTGGNTIYF. CDR3 bases: TGTGCCAGCAGTTCAACTCGGACAGGCGGAAACACCATATATTTT.

The genes are TRBV4-1 and TRBJ2-1; D is tentatively TRBD1 or TRBD2 (6 bases each). CDR1 and CDR2 from the germline V gene are MGHRA and YSYEKL. The CDR3 extends over 16 amino acids. V dropped 1 base and J dropped 4 bases, with 14 bases sitting between them. In DNA form, the CDR3 reads TGCGCCAGCAGCCAAGCGGGGGCTCTTTTGTACAATGAGCAGTTCTTC. Its protein is CASSQAGALLYNEQFF.

V and J are TRBV18 and TRBJ1-2, with TRBD1 matching 8 bases. The CDR3 extends over 15 amino acids. V was pared by 2 bases and J by 2 bases, with 4 bases of the junction left unmatched. Germline V CDR1 and CDR2: KGHSH, LQKENI. The CDR3 loop reads CASSPTRDRNYGYTF. CDR3 nucleotides: TGTGCCAGCTCACCAACCCGGGACAGGAACTATGGCTACACCTTC.

This clone was seen only a few times. The rearrangement joins TRBV6-5 to TRBJ1-4, with a weak D call TRBD1 (5 bases). The CDR3 has 13 residues. V shed 10 bases and J shed 3 bases, with 12 bases lying between them. CDR1 MNHEY and CDR2 SVGAGI come from the germline V gene. The CDR3 sequence is CATRQNSNEKLFF. CDR3 nucleotide sequence: TGTGCCACCCGACAGAATTCTAATGAAAAACTGTTTTTT.

The V and J genes are TRBV5-6 and TRBJ2-3, with D uncertain. Trimming cost V 4 bases and J 1 base, with 13 bases left between them. The CDR3 totals 15 residues. Germline V gene data show CDR1 as SGHDT and CDR2 as YYEEEE. DNA for the CDR3: TGTGCCAGCAGCGCTGGAACAGAAGGCACAGATACGCAGTATTTT. Translating gives CASSAGTEGTDTQYF.

The gene calls are TRBV5-4 and TRBJ2-7; D might be TRBD1 or TRBD2, each matching 6 bases. CDR3 size: 14 residues. Trimming took off 4 bases at V and 4 bases at J, with 15 bases between the two ends. CDR1 SGHNT and CDR2 YYREEE come from the germline V gene (reference sequence). This chain's CDR3 is CASSVDRGAYEQYF. The CDR3 DNA reads as TGTGCCAGCAGCGTCGATAGGGGGGCATACGAGCAGTACTTC.

The V gene is TRBV5-1, the J gene TRBJ2-3; tentative D call: TRBD1 (5 bases). Deletions cut 0 bases from V and 4 bases from J, with 12 bases between. Germline CDR1 is SGHRS and CDR2 is YFSETQ. The CDR3 sequence is 15 residues long. The CDR3 spells CASSLEGRAADTQYF. The CDR3 coding sequence is TGCGCCAGCAGCTTGGAAGGCAGGGCCGCAGATACGCAGTATTTT.

The chain links TRBV9 to TRBJ2-1; D ambiguous. There are 11 residues in the CDR3. CDR1 SGDLS and CDR2 YYNGEE come from the germline V gene. The ends were cut back, 4 bases at V and 10 bases at J, with 9 bases in the middle. CDR3 sequence (DNA): TGTGCCAGCAGCCTCGCGGCGGAGCAGTTCTTC. This codes for CASSLAAEQFF.